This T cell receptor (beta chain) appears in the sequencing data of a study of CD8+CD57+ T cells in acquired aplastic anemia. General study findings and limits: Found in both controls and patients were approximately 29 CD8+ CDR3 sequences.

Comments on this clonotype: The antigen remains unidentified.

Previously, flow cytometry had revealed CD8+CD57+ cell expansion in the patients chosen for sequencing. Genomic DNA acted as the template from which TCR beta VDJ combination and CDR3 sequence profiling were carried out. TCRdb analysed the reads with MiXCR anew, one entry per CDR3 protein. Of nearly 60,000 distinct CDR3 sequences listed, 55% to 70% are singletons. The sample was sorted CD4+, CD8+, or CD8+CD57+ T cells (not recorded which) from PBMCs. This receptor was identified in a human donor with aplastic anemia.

The CDR3 nucleotides read TGTGCCAGCAGTGGGGGGGGGCCCTCAGATACGCAGTATTTT. Its protein is CASSGGGPSDTQYF. This chain joins TRBV25-1 and TRBJ2-3; a possible D gene is TRBD2 (7 bases). CDR3 length: 14 amino acids. Germline V CDR1 and CDR2: MGHDK, SYGVNS. V was pared by 4 bases and J by 4 bases, with 12 bases between.